The 20 T cell receptor beta chains given below trace back to one sample, sequenced in a study of blood T cell repertoires in COVID-19. Libraries were prepared by immunoSEQ multiplex PCR; TCRdb keeps only in-frame clonotypes and omits some of them. The sample holds under 250,000 clones; 70% to 90% are singletons and the top ten take 18%. The source material was peripheral blood. These receptors came from a man aged 45-60 years with COVID-19, enrolled during active disease.

The chain carries TRBV5-6 and TRBJ1-2; possibly TRBD1 for D (6 bases). The CDR3 has 12 residues. The V gene's germline CDR1 is SGHDT and CDR2 YYEEEE. V was trimmed by 1 base and J by 8 bases, leaving 9 bases between them. The CDR3: CASSLWGLGYTF. The CDR3 DNA reads as TGTGCCAGCAGCTTGTGGGGGCTGGGCTACACCTTC.

This clone was counted only a few times. This chain links TRBV5-6 with TRBJ1-3; tentative D call: TRBD1 (5 bases). Trimming removed 0 bases at V and 0 bases at J, with 10 bases between. The CDR3 loop spans 16 amino acids. In germline, CDR1 is SGHDT, CDR2 YYEEEE. DNA of the CDR3: TGTGCCAGCAGCTTGGCCGGGGGATCCTCTGGAAACACCATATATTTT. Protein product: CASSLAGGSSGNTIYF.

The chain joins TRBV9 to TRBJ2-3; 8 bases match TRBD2. Looked up from germline, CDR1 is SGDLS and CDR2 is YYNGEE. The CDR3 is made up of 15 amino acids. The V and J ends lost 4 bases and 10 bases, in that order; junction bases with no gene match: 14. The CDR3 sequence is CASSPPDGRAVAQYF. The CDR3 region has the DNA TGTGCCAGCAGCCCCCCCGACGGGAGGGCCGTTGCGCAGTATTTT.

The chain couples TRBV7-8 to TRBJ2-5; 7 bases are a match to TRBD1. The CDR3 runs to 15 residues. V shed 4 bases and J 2 bases; nucleotides not matched to a gene: 7. The germline CDR1 and CDR2 sequences are SGHVS and FQNEAQ. CDR3: CASSSTGNQQETQYF. Written as DNA, the CDR3 is TGTGCCAGCAGCTCGACAGGGAATCAACAAGAGACCCAGTACTTC.

This chain uses TRBV7-9 with TRBJ1-1; TRBD1 might be the D (5 bases). CDR1 is SEHNR, CDR2 FQNEAQ, per germline (reference sequence). Trimming shortened V by 5 bases and J by 7 bases, and 14 bases separated the two germline ends. CDR3 size: 13 residues. This CDR3 is CASSHEFGGEAFF. The CDR3 nucleotides read TGTGCCAGCAGCCACGAGTTCGGGGGTGAAGCTTTCTTT.

The rearrangement joins TRBV28 to TRBJ1-2; TRBD1 might be the D (5 bases). V was clipped by 2 bases and J by 8 bases, with 21 bases between them. The length of the CDR3 is 16 residues. Germline lookup yields CDR1 MDHEN and CDR2 SYDVKM. This CDR3 is CASSLVPSSGEGGYTF. The DNA for the CDR3 is TGTGCCAGCAGTTTAGTCCCCTCCTCGGGGGAGGGAGGCTACACCTTC.

The chain is built from TRBV6-5 and TRBJ2-7; D is perhaps TRBD2 (6 bases). Germline values: CDR1 MNHEY, CDR2 SVGAGI. This CDR3 has 14 amino acids. Between the trimmed V and J ends, which lost 4 bases and 5 bases, there was a span of 15 bases. CDR3 in amino acids: CASSSGGVMNEQYF. DNA for the CDR3: TGTGCCAGCAGTTCGGGCGGGGTTATGAACGAGCAGTACTTC.

The V and J genes are TRBV19 and TRBJ1-1; D is uncertain. Germline CDR1 reads LNHDA; CDR2 reads SQIVND (reference sequence). The CDR3 consists of 14 residues. Trimming took 7 bases from V and 6 from J, leaving 18 bases between them. CDR3: CASTSFGGGPEAFF. DNA of the CDR3: TGTGCCAGTACCTCATTTGGCGGAGGTCCTGAAGCTTTCTTT.

This chain links TRBV27 with TRBJ2-3, with 7 bases aligning to TRBD2. Per the germline V gene, CDR1 is MNHEY and CDR2 is SMNVEV (reference sequence). Trimming took 3 bases from V and 5 from J; bases not matched to a gene: 5. The CDR3 length is 14 residues. The CDR3 sequence is CASSFTSAVDTQYF. In DNA form, the CDR3 reads TGTGCCAGCAGTTTCACTAGCGCGGTAGATACGCAGTATTTT.

This clone appeared a single time. This chain uses TRBV5-4 with TRBJ2-2, with 11 nucleotides matching TRBD2. Germline assignment: CDR1 SGHNT and CDR2 YYREEE (reference sequence). CDR3 length: 17 amino acids. V shed 0 bases, J shed 7 bases, and the junction held 8 bases outside the gene matches. Written as DNA, the CDR3 is TGTGCCAGCAGCTTGGTTAGCGGGGGGGCATCGGGCGGGGAGCTGTTTTTT. Translating it yields CASSLVSGGASGGELFF. Filled out from reference TRBV5-4 and TRBJ2-2, the complete variable domain reads ETGVTQSPTHLIKTRGQQVTLRCSSQSGHNTVSWYQQALGQGPQFIFQYYREEENGRGNFPPRFSGLQFPNYSSELNVNALELDDSALYLCASSLVSGGASGGELFFGEGSRLTVL.

Here the CDR3 DNA reads TGTGCCAGCAGCCGAGGACTAGCGGGCTATGTCGGGGAGCTGTTTTTT. Translating gives CASSRGLAGYVGELFF. The V and J genes are TRBV5-4 and TRBJ2-2; 11 bases match TRBD2. The CDR3 is 16 amino acids. J lost 7 bases, V lost 4 bases, and 9 bases had no gene match. The germline gives CDR1 SGHNT, CDR2 YYREEE (reference sequence). The full variable domain, its missing parts supplied by reference TRBV5-4 and TRBJ2-2, is ETGVTQSPTHLIKTRGQQVTLRCSSQSGHNTVSWYQQALGQGPQFIFQYYREEENGRGNFPPRFSGLQFPNYSSELNVNALELDDSALYLCASSRGLAGYVGELFFGEGSRLTVL.

V is TRBV11-2 and J is TRBJ1-4, with D unresolved. CDR3 length: 14 amino acids. In germline, CDR1 is SGHAT, CDR2 FQNNGV. The V gene lost 3 bases and the J gene lost 12 bases, with 17 bases spanning the gap. In DNA, the CDR3 is TGTGCCAGCAGCTTTGGTCCCGGGTCGACGGAACTGTTTTTT. It translates to CASSFGPGSTELFF.

The rearrangement joins TRBV3-1 (or the pseudogene TRBV3-2) to TRBJ2-2; 9 bases map to TRBD1. Trimming removed 4 bases from V and 1 base from J; junction bases left unmatched: 4. Germline values: CDR1 LGHDT, CDR2 YNNKEL (reference sequence). CDR3 length equals 16 residues. CDR3 coding DNA: TGTGCCAGCAGCCGTGGGACAGGGTGGAACACCGGGGAGCTGTTTTTT. Residues: CASSRGTGWNTGELFF.

The chain uses TRBV7-2 and TRBJ1-2; TRBD1 agrees at 8 bases. Looked up from germline, CDR1 is SGHTA and CDR2 is FQGNSA. Trimming removed 1 base from V and 7 bases from J; junction bases left unmatched: 5. The length of the CDR3 is 14 residues. CDR3 nucleotide sequence: TGTGCCAGCAGCTTAGAGCAGGGGGCGCGTGGCTACACCTTC. It translates to CASSLEQGARGYTF.

A single count supports this clone. The V call is TRBV19, the J call TRBJ2-5; a weak D match, TRBD1 (5 bases). Germline V gene sequence: CDR1 LNHDA, CDR2 SQIVND (reference sequence). V dropped 3 bases and J dropped 5 bases, with 19 bases sitting between them. The CDR3 runs to 16 residues. CDR3 sequence reads: CASSIFGPQNRETQYF. CDR3 DNA sequence: TGTGCCAGTAGTATTTTCGGGCCCCAAAACAGGGAGACCCAGTACTTC.

This clone was observed once. The V call is TRBV14, the J call TRBJ1-6; 8 bases fit TRBD1. This CDR3 spans 17 amino acids. V lost 5 bases and J lost 10; bases outside the gene matches: 16. The V gene's germline CDR1 is SGHDN and CDR2 FVKESK. The CDR3: CASSESRGQGARSPLHF. CDR3 bases: TGTGCCAGCAGCGAAAGTCGTGGGCAGGGGGCTCGATCACCCCTCCACTTT.

The chain carries TRBV7-2 and TRBJ1-1; a possible D gene is TRBD1 (5 bases). The V and J ends lost 6 bases and 5 bases respectively, with 13 bases between them. The V gene's germline CDR1 is SGHTA and CDR2 FQGNSA. The CDR3 totals 13 residues. CDR3 nucleotides: TGTGCCAGCAGGCCTCAGGGTCGGACTGAAGCTTTCTTT. This translates into CASRPQGRTEAFF.

The gene calls are TRBV4-2 and TRBJ1-2, with 7 positions matching TRBD1. The germline gives CDR1 LGHNA, CDR2 YNFKEQ. The CDR3 has 16 amino acids. Trimming removed 1 base from V and 3 bases from J; junction bases left unmatched: 8. DNA for the CDR3: TGTGCCAGCAGCCAAGCTGGACAGGAGTTGGACTATGGCTACACCTTC. Translating gives CASSQAGQELDYGYTF.

CDR3 region: CASTYGVPEIYNEQFF. CDR3 in DNA: TGTGCCAGCACCTACGGAGTCCCCGAAATTTACAATGAGCAGTTCTTC. V and J are TRBV6-6 and TRBJ2-1; the D is unclear. V lost 7 bases and J lost 4, with 20 bases in between. Germline CDR1 MNHNY, CDR2 SVGAGI (reference sequence). The CDR3 spans 16 residues.

The chain's CDR3 is CSVAGQGYGYTF. CDR3 DNA: TGCAGCGTTGCAGGACAGGGCTATGGCTACACCTTC. The chain uses TRBV29-1 and TRBJ1-2; 8 bases line up with TRBD1. CDR1 is SQVTM, CDR2 ANQGSEA, per germline. V shed 4 bases, J shed 4 bases, and the junction held 2 bases outside the gene matches. The CDR3 extends over 12 amino acids.